This TCR beta chain was obtained from a study of T-cell memory formation after mild COVID-19. Study-level information: Among the donors, TCR clusters were largely specific to each donor.

Note on this clonotype: The antigen is undetermined.

TCRdb called the 5' RACE reads again in MiXCR, with one record for every CDR3 protein. The repertoire holds 550,000 to 700,000 distinct CDR3 sequences, with around 17% as singletons. This CDR3 is built from 14 residues. V lost 3 bases and J lost 5, with 12 bases in between. The germline V gene encodes CDR1 KGHDR and CDR2 SFDVKD. General study findings and limits: Pre-infection memory carried some responding clones, suggesting that cross-reactive memory joined. CD4+ contracting clones were mainly CM and EM; CD8+ ones, EMRA. The authors did not confirm SARS-CoV-2 specificity of second-wave clones peaking day 37.

This chain joins TRBV24-1 and TRBJ2-5; TRBD2 is a possible D gene (6 bases). The sequence was collected from an adult woman who had mild COVID-19 (a few samples of this study predate the infection). Cell type and time point are not known. Sequences were obtained from PBMCs or a T cell subset sorted from them (not recorded which). The CDR3 DNA sequence: TGTGCCACCAGTGATGGGGGGATCGAGGAGACCCAGTACTTC. Its translation: CATSDGGIEETQYF.